One and the same sample provided the 6 T cell receptor beta chains below, sequenced in a study of T cell responses to AZD1222 COVID-19 vaccine. TCRdb keeps only in-frame clones here, not all; method: immunoSEQ multiplex PCR. The data show more than 150,000 clones, 85% to 95% seen once. Material: peripheral blood, obtained on day 0 of AZD1222 vaccination. Every receptor here comes from an adult in good health.

This clone was seen a handful of times. The V gene is TRBV7-9, the J gene TRBJ2-5, with TRBD2 matching 10 bases. CDR1 and CDR2 (germline): SEHNR, FQNEAQ (reference sequence). CDR3 size: 16 residues. The V and J ends lost 4 bases and 0 bases, in that order; junction bases with no gene match: 5. The CDR3 DNA follows: TGTGCCAGCAGCTACCCAGCGGGGGGGGACCAAGAGACCCAGTACTTC. Amino acid sequence: CASSYPAGGDQETQYF.

The sample holds a few counts of this clone. The chain employs TRBV25-1 and TRBJ2-1; 8 nucleotides align to TRBD1. Germline lookup yields CDR1 MGHDK and CDR2 SYGVNS. V lost 1 base, J lost 6 bases, and 2 bases stayed unmatched. CDR3 length: 14 amino acids. DNA of the CDR3: TGTGCCAGCAGTGAATCGGACAGGGTCAATGAGCAGTTCTTC. It codes for CASSESDRVNEQFF. The full variable domain, with the rest looked up from reference TRBV25-1 and TRBJ2-1, is EADIYQTPRYLVIGTGKKITLECSQTMGHDKMYWYQQDPGMELHLIHYSYGVNSTEKGDLSSESTVSRIRTEHFPLTLESARPSHTSQYLCASSESDRVNEQFFGPGTRLTVL.

This sequence joins TRBV7-3 and TRBJ1-1, with 7 nucleotides matching TRBD1. The V and J ends lost 2 bases and 5 bases, in that order; junction bases with no gene match: 11. The CDR3 spans 16 residues. Germline-derived CDR1 and CDR2 are SGHTA and FQGTGA. The CDR3, as DNA: TGTGCCAGCAGCTTATCCCCCAGGGGGTTCGGGACTGAAGCTTTCTTT. Translating it yields CASSLSPRGFGTEAFF.

The chain links TRBV2 to TRBJ1-2; D is uncertain. CDR1 SNHLY and CDR2 FYNNEI come from the germline V gene. V was pared by 7 bases and J by 4 bases, with 13 bases between. The CDR3 has 13 residues. The CDR3, as DNA: TGTGCCAGCATCCCGACACCTGCCTATGGCTACACCTTC. Residues: CASIPTPAYGYTF. Looking up the rest from reference TRBV2 and TRBJ1-2 gives the full variable domain: EPEVTQTPSHQVTQMGQEVILRCVPISNHLYFYWYRQILGQKVEFLVSFYNNEISEKSEIFDDQFSVERPDGSNFTLKIRSTKLEDSAMYFCASIPTPAYGYTFGSGTRLTVV.

The V call is TRBV6-5, the J call TRBJ1-6; D not resolved. V was trimmed by 6 bases and J by 3 bases, leaving 6 bases between them. CDR1 MNHEY and CDR2 SVGAGI come from the germline V gene. This CDR3 is 13 amino acids long. The CDR3 loop is CASRQNYNSPLHF. As DNA, the CDR3 is TGTGCCAGCAGGCAGAACTATAATTCACCCCTCCACTTT.

The V call is TRBV9, the J call TRBJ2-7; 15 bases agree with TRBD2. The CDR3 covers 17 residues. Germline V gene sequence: CDR1 SGDLS, CDR2 YYNGEE. V dropped 0 bases and J dropped 7; count of bases not matched to a gene: 8. CDR3: CASSVDGLAGGLGEQYF. The CDR3 nucleotides read TGTGCCAGCAGCGTAGACGGACTAGCGGGAGGGCTCGGTGAGCAGTACTTC.